This passage covers 18 T cell receptor beta chains from one sample sequenced in a study of blood T cell repertoires in COVID-19. Sequencing used immunoSEQ multiplex PCR; TCRdb keeps in-frame clones, though not all of them. The data show some 74,000 clones, roughly four fifths seen once. Sequencing was done on a sample of peripheral blood. The receptors were sampled from a man older than 75 with acute or convalescent COVID-19.

The chain carries TRBV28 and TRBJ1-2, with D possibly TRBD1 on 6 matching bases. Germline CDR1 MDHEN, CDR2 SYDVKM. The V and J ends lost 7 bases and 0 bases respectively, with 15 bases between them. There are 15 residues in the CDR3. CDR3 nucleotide sequence: TGTGCCAGCACCCAGGGGCCCGGCTCTAACTATGGCTACACCTTC. Amino acid sequence: CASTQGPGSNYGYTF.

This rearrangement joins TRBV30 to TRBJ1-2, with D unresolved. The V end lost 0 bases, the J end lost 8 bases, and 13 bases lay between the germline ends. The CDR3 spans 13 residues. Germline CDR1 reads GTSNPN; CDR2 reads SVGIG (reference sequence). CDR3 in amino acids: CAWSVWSVEGYTF. In DNA, the CDR3 is TGTGCCTGGAGTGTATGGTCGGTCGAAGGCTACACCTTC.

In DNA form, the CDR3 reads TGCAGCGTTGACGACAGGGAGGAGTATGGCTACACCTTC. Translating gives CSVDDREEYGYTF. The genes are TRBV29-1 and TRBJ1-2; 7 bases are shared with TRBD1. The junction had 6 bases not matched to a gene; V was cut back by 3 bases and J by 5 bases. Germline CDR1 and CDR2: SQVTM and ANQGSEA. The CDR3 runs to 13 residues.

J is TRBJ1-2 and V is TRBV10-3, with a weak D call TRBD1 (6 bases). This CDR3 has 15 residues. CDR1 and CDR2 from the germline V gene are ENHRY and SYGVKD. Deletions cut 10 bases from V and 0 bases from J, with 18 bases between. DNA of the CDR3: TGTGCCACCTTTTCCGGACAGTCAGCTAACTATGGCTACACCTTC. Protein product: CATFSGQSANYGYTF.

The chain has TRBV27 and TRBJ1-6; a weak D match, TRBD1 (6 bases). CDR3 size: 14 residues. Trimming cost V 6 bases and J 9 bases, with 15 bases left between them. Germline values: CDR1 MNHEY, CDR2 SMNVEV (reference sequence). As DNA, the CDR3 is TGTGCCAGCAGACCCAACAGGGAGGGTTCACCCCTCCACTTT. This codes for CASRPNREGSPLHF.

The J gene is TRBJ1-2, the V gene TRBV19; TRBD1 matches 8 bases. V lost 5 bases, J lost 4 bases, and 9 bases stayed unmatched. Germline assignment: CDR1 LNHDA and CDR2 SQIVND (reference sequence). The CDR3 is 15 residues long. The DNA of the CDR3 is TGTGCCAGTAGTCTCCAGACAGGGGATGCCTATGGCTACACCTTC. Amino acids: CASSLQTGDAYGYTF.

The rearrangement joins TRBV18 to TRBJ1-5, with 8 positions matching TRBD1. Per the germline V gene, CDR1 is KGHSH and CDR2 is LQKENI. Trimming removed 6 bases from V and 9 bases from J; junction bases left unmatched: 10. The CDR3 has 14 amino acids. The CDR3 spells CASSLGQGERPQHF. DNA for the CDR3: TGTGCCAGCTCCCTCGGACAGGGTGAGAGGCCCCAGCATTTT.

This sequence joins TRBV9 and TRBJ2-2, with TRBD1 identical over 8 bases. Trimming cost V 3 bases and J 3 bases; bases outside gene matches: 13. CDR1 is SGDLS, CDR2 YYNGEE, per germline. The CDR3 runs 18 residues. CDR3 sequence (DNA): TGTGCCAGCAGCGGGACTGACAGGGGAAGGGAGCACACCGGGGAGCTGTTTTTT. Amino acid sequence: CASSGTDRGREHTGELFF. The full variable domain, rest sourced from reference TRBV9 and TRBJ2-2, is DSGVTQTPKHLITATGQRVTLRCSPRSGDLSVYWYQQSLDQGLQFLIQYYNGEERAKGNILERFSAQQFPDLHSELNLSSLELGDSALYFCASSGTDRGREHTGELFFGEGSRLTVL.

This chain connects TRBV5-1 to TRBJ1-4; D possibly corresponds to TRBD1 (6 bases). Trimming removed 1 base from V and 4 bases from J, with 11 bases in between. The CDR3 covers 15 residues. CDR1 is SGHRS and CDR2 is YFSETQ in the germline V gene. CDR3 protein: CASSLKGVFNEKLFF. DNA of the CDR3: TGCGCCAGCAGCTTGAAGGGGGTCTTTAATGAAAAACTGTTTTTT.

This chain joins TRBV9 and TRBJ2-3; D is possibly TRBD1 (6 bases). Trimming pared 4 bases from V and 6 bases from J, leaving 18 bases between. CDR1 is SGDLS and CDR2 is YYNGEE in the germline V gene. The CDR3 is 15 residues long. CDR3 in DNA: TGTGCCAGCAGCCCGCGGACAGACCCCCTGGATACGCAGTATTTT. Translation: CASSPRTDPLDTQYF. Supplemented by reference TRBV9 and TRBJ2-3, the full variable domain reads DSGVTQTPKHLITATGQRVTLRCSPRSGDLSVYWYQQSLDQGLQFLIQYYNGEERAKGNILERFSAQQFPDLHSELNLSSLELGDSALYFCASSPRTDPLDTQYFGPGTRLTVL.

This chain connects TRBV11-2 to TRBJ2-7; 9 bases match TRBD1. This CDR3 spans 16 amino acids. Trimming at V came to 0 bases and at J to 5 bases, leaving 8 bases not matched to a gene. Per the germline V gene, CDR1 is SGHAT and CDR2 is FQNNGV. The CDR3 loop is CASSLELGTGSHEQYF. CDR3 DNA: TGTGCCAGCAGCTTAGAACTCGGGACAGGGTCGCACGAGCAGTACTTC.

CDR3 bases: TGTGCCACCAGCAGAGATGGGGGCGGAACACAAGAGACCCAGTACTTC. The encoded protein is CATSRDGGGTQETQYF. The rearrangement links TRBV15 to TRBJ2-5; D possibly corresponds to TRBD1 (6 bases). The CDR3 is made up of 16 amino acids. Germline lookup yields CDR1 LNHNV and CDR2 YYDKDF (reference sequence). With 0 bases removed from V and 2 bases from J, the gap between germline ends came to 13 bases.

This sequence joins TRBV14 and TRBJ2-1; the match to TRBD1 covers 7 bases. V lost 0 bases, J lost 6 bases, and 5 bases stayed unmatched. The CDR3 loop spans 15 amino acids. CDR1 is SGHDN, CDR2 FVKESK, per germline. DNA of the CDR3: TGTGCCAGCAGCCAAGAGAGGGGGCTCGGCAATGAGCAGTTCTTC. This translates into CASSQERGLGNEQFF.

The V call is TRBV27, the J call TRBJ1-1; D possibly corresponds to TRBD1 (5 bases). Germline assignment: CDR1 MNHEY and CDR2 SMNVEV (reference sequence). Trimming took 3 bases from V and 0 from J, leaving 8 bases between them. The CDR3 loop spans 14 amino acids. CDR3 sequence (DNA): TGTGCCAGCAGTTTGGGGCGGCTGAACACTGAAGCTTTCTTT. Translating it yields CASSLGRLNTEAFF.

The chain recombines TRBV11-2 with TRBJ2-1, with 9 bases that match TRBD2. Germline trimming cut 5 bases from V and 7 bases from J; bases unmatched to any gene: 6. Germline-derived CDR1 and CDR2 are SGHAT and FQNNGV. The CDR3 is made up of 14 amino acids. CDR3 coding DNA: TGTGCCAGCAGCATTCTAGCGGGACGAAATGAGCAGTTCTTC. Its translation: CASSILAGRNEQFF.

This sequence joins TRBV5-6 and TRBJ2-1; 7 bases align to TRBD1. After removal of 0 bases from V and 2 bases from J, the junction contained 8 bases not matched to a gene. CDR1 and CDR2 from the germline V gene are SGHDT and YYEEEE. This CDR3 region has 17 residues. The DNA for the CDR3 is TGTGCCAGCAGCTTGGGATTGCCAGGGGGTACCTACAATGAGCAGTTCTTC. Translated, it gives CASSLGLPGGTYNEQFF.

The V and J genes are TRBV19 and TRBJ1-2; D remains ambiguous. The CDR3 is 12 amino acids. Germline CDR1 LNHDA, CDR2 SQIVND (reference sequence). Between the trimmed V and J ends, which lost 4 bases and 4 bases, there was a span of 7 bases. The CDR3 spells CASSTRPYGYTF. In DNA form, the CDR3 reads TGTGCCAGTAGTACCCGTCCCTATGGCTACACCTTC.

This chain uses TRBV5-5 with TRBJ2-7, with D possibly TRBD1 on 6 matching bases. The germline V gene has CDR1 SGHKS and CDR2 YYEKEE (reference sequence). There are 17 residues in the CDR3. V was trimmed by 0 bases and J by 3 bases, leaving 19 bases between them. CDR3 region: CASSLASLKTGRYEQYF. The CDR3 DNA follows: TGTGCCAGCAGCTTGGCCTCTCTCAAAACAGGGCGCTACGAGCAGTACTTC.